This passage covers 12 T cell receptor beta chains from one sample sequenced in a study of blood T cell repertoires in COVID-19. Assay: immunoSEQ multiplex PCR; the TCRdb copy retains only in-frame clones and omits some. The sample includes roughly 70,000 clones, about 85% seen only once; the top ten take 3.9%. Sequenced material: peripheral blood. The receptors stem from a man in his 70s with active COVID-19.

The rearrangement joins TRBV3-1 (or the pseudogene TRBV3-2) to TRBJ2-1; tentatively, D is TRBD2 (6 bases). The CDR3 is made up of 12 amino acids. The V end was cut by 2 bases, the J end by 10 bases, with 9 bases between. CDR1 is LGHDT and CDR2 is YNNKEL in the germline V gene (reference sequence). CDR3 residues: CASSQLGREQFF. The DNA for the CDR3 is TGTGCCAGCAGCCAACTTGGGAGGGAGCAGTTCTTC.

The chain couples TRBV24-1 to TRBJ1-2, with D maybe TRBD1 (5 bases). Germline CDR1 and CDR2: KGHDR and SFDVKD. This CDR3 is built from 13 residues. V lost 6 bases and J 0 bases, leaving 7 bases between the germline ends. This CDR3 reads CATSQGANYGYTF. CDR3 coding DNA: TGTGCCACCAGTCAGGGCGCTAACTATGGCTACACCTTC.

The chain combines TRBV7-9 with TRBJ2-7; 7 nucleotides line up with TRBD2. This CDR3 has 14 amino acids. The junction had 1 base not matched to a gene; V was cut back by 2 bases and J by 0 bases. Germline V gives CDR1 SEHNR, CDR2 FQNEAQ (reference sequence). The CDR3: CASSLPGGSYEQYF. Written as DNA, the CDR3 is TGTGCCAGCAGCTTACCGGGGGGCTCCTACGAGCAGTACTTC.

The chain joins TRBV10-3 to TRBJ2-2, with 12 bases matching TRBD2. V shed 6 bases, J shed 3 bases, and the junction held 5 bases outside the gene matches. The V gene's germline CDR1 is ENHRY and CDR2 SYGVKD. The CDR3 loop spans 16 amino acids. CDR3 coding DNA: TGTGCCATCAGCCTACTAGCGGGAGGAGACACCGGGGAGCTGTTTTTT. Translated: CAISLLAGGDTGELFF.

The chain recombines TRBV30 with TRBJ1-2; D may be TRBD1 (5 bases). The germline V gene has CDR1 GTSNPN and CDR2 SVGIG (reference sequence). CDR3 size: 14 residues. The germline V and J ends were trimmed by 3 bases and 4 bases, with 15 bases remaining between them. CDR3 loop: CAWRFGGRAYGYTF. DNA for the CDR3: TGTGCCTGGAGGTTCGGTGGCAGGGCCTATGGCTACACCTTC.

This clone occurred a few times. This rearrangement joins TRBV7-9 to TRBJ1-6, with unresolved D. Germline lookup yields CDR1 SEHNR and CDR2 FQNEAQ (reference sequence). V lost 5 bases, J lost 14 bases, and 19 bases lay in between. This CDR3 is built from 14 residues. The CDR3 nucleotides are TGTGCCAGCAGCCCGGGGTTGGGAATTGCCTCCCTCCACTTT. Translation: CASSPGLGIASLHF.

The chain carries TRBV19 and TRBJ1-5; 8 bases fit TRBD1. This CDR3 is built from 16 residues. After removal of 0 bases from V and 5 bases from J, the junction contained 6 bases not matched to a gene. CDR1 and CDR2 from the germline V gene are LNHDA and SQIVND (reference sequence). The CDR3 DNA reads TGTGCCAGTAGTATAGATGGGGGACAGGCCCATCAGCCCCAGCATTTT. It yields the protein CASSIDGGQAHQPQHF.

The rearrangement joins TRBV13 to TRBJ2-7, with D unclear. Germline CDR1 reads PRHDT; CDR2 reads FYEKMQ (reference sequence). The CDR3 consists of 14 residues. Trimming took 7 bases from V and 6 from J, leaving 19 bases between them. The CDR3 here is CASTVSGGSLEQYF. CDR3 sequence (DNA): TGTGCCAGCACCGTATCTGGTGGCTCCCTCGAGCAGTACTTC.

The rearrangement links TRBV6-1 to TRBJ2-2; 8 bases are shared with TRBD1. Germline lookup yields CDR1 MNHNS and CDR2 SASEGT. The CDR3 is 14 residues long. The V segment lost 4 bases and the J segment 6 bases; nucleotides outside the gene matches: 4. In DNA, the CDR3 is TGTGCCAGCAGTGGGACAGGGTGGTCCGGGGAGCTGTTTTTT. Amino acid sequence: CASSGTGWSGELFF.

CDR3 sequence reads: CASSSSPGYEQYF. The DNA of the CDR3 is TGCGCCAGCAGCTCCAGCCCGGGCTACGAGCAGTACTTC. The chain has TRBV5-1 and TRBJ2-7; D unclear. The V gene's germline CDR1 is SGHRS and CDR2 YFSETQ. V was cut by 3 bases and J by 3 bases, with 10 bases left in between. The length of the CDR3 is 13 residues. The complete variable domain, with remaining parts taken from reference TRBV5-1 and TRBJ2-7, reads KAGVTQTPRYLIKTRGQQVTLSCSPISGHRSVSWYQQTPGQGLQFLFEYFSETQRNKGNFPGRFSGRQFSNSRSEMNVSTLELGDSALYLCASSSSPGYEQYFGPGTRLTVT.

The chain is built from TRBV6-1 and TRBJ2-5; the match to TRBD1 covers 7 bases. V was pared by 3 bases and J by 5 bases, with 9 bases of the junction left unmatched. The CDR3 sequence is 15 residues long. Per the germline V gene, CDR1 is MNHNS and CDR2 is SASEGT. The CDR3 coding sequence is TGTGCCAGCAGTGACCGACAGGGCAGGGGGGAGACCCAGTACTTC. Translating gives CASSDRQGRGETQYF.

V usage is TRBV7-3 and J usage is TRBJ2-6; D is undetermined. The V end lost 5 bases, the J end lost 1 base, and 6 bases lay between the germline ends. The CDR3 consists of 14 residues. Germline V gene data show CDR1 as SGHTA and CDR2 as FQGTGA. The CDR3 DNA follows: TGTGCCAGCAGCCCCCAATCTGGGGCCAACGTCCTGACTTTC. As protein: CASSPQSGANVLTF.